Each of the 20 T cell receptor beta chains below was sequenced from the same sample in a study of cytomegalovirus exposure and HLA in healthy donors. Clones were read by immunoSEQ multiplex PCR, and TCRdb kept only the in-frame ones, dropping some. The table lists around 60,000 clones, 90% of them singletons. Sequenced material: PBMCs. All receptors derive from a man between 18 and 29 years old in good health and CMV-seronegative.

J is TRBJ1-2 and V is TRBV6-5, with 8 nucleotides matching TRBD1. Germline trimming cut 5 bases from V and 5 bases from J; bases unmatched to any gene: 4. This CDR3 is built from 13 residues. Germline assignment: CDR1 MNHEY and CDR2 SVGAGI. The DNA of the CDR3 is TGTGCCAGCAGTCCGGACAGGGATTATGGCTACACCTTC. Its protein product is CASSPDRDYGYTF.

This rearrangement joins TRBV19 to TRBJ1-1, with a possible D match to TRBD1 (5 bases). Germline loops: CDR1 LNHDA, CDR2 SQIVND (reference sequence). This CDR3 contains 15 residues. Trimming removed 5 bases at V and 1 base at J, with 14 bases between. The CDR3 region has the DNA TGTGCCAGTAGTCCCGGGCTGGGGGGGAACACTGAAGCTTTCTTT. Translating gives CASSPGLGGNTEAFF. Full variable domain (rest looked up from reference TRBV19 and TRBJ1-1): DGGITQSPKYLFRKEGQNVTLSCEQNLNHDAMYWYRQDPGQGLRLIYYSQIVNDFQKGDIAEGYSVSREKKESFPLTVTSAQKNPTAFYLCASSPGLGGNTEAFFGQGTRLTVV.

The chain combines TRBV6-5 with TRBJ1-3; possible D gene TRBD1, 6 bases. V lost 6 bases and J lost 4, with 16 bases in between. Germline-derived CDR1 and CDR2 are MNHEY and SVGAGI. The length of the CDR3 is 15 residues. For the CDR3, the DNA is TGTGCCAGCAGGCCGACAGGAGCTGTCGGAAACACCATATATTTT. Translation gives CASRPTGAVGNTIYF.

The chain joins TRBV19 to TRBJ1-2; no definite D call. Germline assignment: CDR1 LNHDA and CDR2 SQIVND (reference sequence). CDR3 length equals 13 residues. Trimming shortened V by 9 bases and J by 0 bases, and 11 bases separated the two germline ends. The chain's CDR3 is CASGREANYGYTF. DNA for the CDR3: TGTGCCAGCGGACGGGAAGCTAACTATGGCTACACCTTC.

The chain recombines TRBV28 with TRBJ2-7, with D perhaps TRBD2 (6 bases). Trimming cost V 6 bases and J 3 bases, with 15 bases left between them. Germline CDR1 and CDR2: MDHEN and SYDVKM. The CDR3 is 14 amino acids. CDR3 amino acids: CASSIGGGYYEQYF. Written as DNA, the CDR3 is TGTGCCAGCAGCATCGGGGGAGGTTACTACGAGCAGTACTTC.

This chain connects TRBV13 to TRBJ2-1; 8 bases are shared with TRBD2. CDR1 PRHDT and CDR2 FYEKMQ come from the germline V gene (reference sequence). V was pared by 0 bases and J by 0 bases, with 7 bases of the junction left unmatched. This CDR3 has 18 residues. CDR3 loop: CASSLGTEGLGSYNEQFF. CDR3 DNA sequence: TGTGCCAGCAGCTTAGGCACGGAGGGACTAGGCTCCTACAATGAGCAGTTCTTC.

V gene TRBV5-8 combines with J gene TRBJ2-7; a possible D gene is TRBD1 (5 bases). The CDR3 is 14 amino acids. Between the trimmed V and J ends, which lost 1 base and 7 bases, there was a span of 15 bases. Germline CDR1 reads SGHTS; CDR2 reads YDEGEE. The CDR3 loop reads CASSLPGSSGEQYF. Written as DNA, the CDR3 is TGTGCCAGCAGCTTGCCAGGGTCGTCAGGGGAGCAGTACTTC.

CDR3 bases: TGCAGCGTCCGGGGTGAAAAACTGTTTTTT. Protein: CSVRGEKLFF. The chain has TRBV29-1 and TRBJ1-4; D is ambiguous. Trimming took off 6 bases at V and 7 bases at J, with 6 bases between the two ends. CDR1 and CDR2 (germline): SQVTM, ANQGSEA. The length of the CDR3 is 10 residues.

J is TRBJ1-4 and V is TRBV6-6, with TRBD1 identical over 7 bases. The V segment lost 4 bases and the J segment 7 bases; nucleotides outside the gene matches: 9. The germline V gene encodes CDR1 MNHNY and CDR2 SVGAGI (reference sequence). The CDR3 is 15 residues long. The CDR3 DNA is TGTGCCAGCAGTTCTTTTGACAGGGTTGGTGAAAAACTGTTTTTT. Protein product: CASSSFDRVGEKLFF.

This chain links TRBV5-1 with TRBJ2-3, with a tentative D call TRBD2 (7 bases). V lost 3 bases and J 0 bases, leaving 11 bases between the germline ends. The CDR3 is 15 amino acids. The germline V gene encodes CDR1 SGHRS and CDR2 YFSETQ. DNA of the CDR3: TGCGCCAGCAGCTGGGGGGGCTCTAGCACAGATACGCAGTATTTT. Translating gives CASSWGGSSTDTQYF. The variable domain in full, completed from reference TRBV5-1 and TRBJ2-3, reads KAGVTQTPRYLIKTRGQQVTLSCSPISGHRSVSWYQQTPGQGLQFLFEYFSETQRNKGNFPGRFSGRQFSNSRSEMNVSTLELGDSALYLCASSWGGSSTDTQYFGPGTRLTVL.

This rearrangement joins TRBV28 to TRBJ1-5; a weak D match, TRBD1 (6 bases). Germline CDR1 and CDR2: MDHEN and SYDVKM. The CDR3 length is 14 residues. Trimming removed 7 bases from V and 6 bases from J, with 16 bases in between. The CDR3 DNA follows: TGTGCCAGCATAGGGGGTGGAGGAAGTCAGCCCCAGCATTTT. Protein sequence: CASIGGGGSQPQHF.

The rearrangement links TRBV28 to TRBJ2-1; 10 nucleotides align to TRBD2. This CDR3 contains 17 residues. Germline CDR1 MDHEN, CDR2 SYDVKM. J was trimmed by 6 bases and V by 6 bases; bases with no gene match: 14. This CDR3 reads CASSPLTGTSVRNEQFF. DNA of the CDR3: TGTGCCAGCAGCCCCCTTACCGGGACTAGCGTTCGCAATGAGCAGTTCTTC.

The rearrangement links TRBV25-1 to TRBJ2-5; weak D call: TRBD2 (5 bases). The CDR3 has 16 residues. Trimming took 8 bases from V and 5 from J, leaving 24 bases between them. Germline CDR1 reads MGHDK; CDR2 reads SYGVNS. CDR3 residues: CASSPVAGRGGETQYF. The CDR3 DNA reads TGTGCCAGCTCCCCCGTCGCTGGCCGCGGCGGGGAGACCCAGTACTTC. The full variable domain, with the rest looked up from reference TRBV25-1 and TRBJ2-5, is EADIYQTPRYLVIGTGKKITLECSQTMGHDKMYWYQQDPGMELHLIHYSYGVNSTEKGDLSSESTVSRIRTEHFPLTLESARPSHTSQYLCASSPVAGRGGETQYFGPGTRLLVL.

This rearrangement joins TRBV18 to TRBJ1-2; the D gene is possibly TRBD1 (5 bases). The CDR3 length is 12 residues. CDR1 is KGHSH, CDR2 LQKENI, per germline. The V end was cut by 3 bases, the J end by 8 bases, with 10 bases between. Here the CDR3 reads CASSPQGRGYTF. The CDR3 DNA is TGTGCCAGCTCACCTCAGGGAAGGGGCTACACCTTC.

V usage is TRBV2 and J usage is TRBJ2-7, with TRBD2 as a possible D gene (5 bases). The V end lost 5 bases, the J end lost 0 bases, and 11 bases lay between the germline ends. The germline CDR1 and CDR2 sequences are SNHLY and FYNNEI. This CDR3 contains 14 residues. The CDR3 protein is CASSLDSSSYEQYF. The CDR3 bases are TGTGCCAGCAGTTTGGACTCGAGCTCCTACGAGCAGTACTTC. The full variable domain, in which reference TRBV2 and TRBJ2-7 provide the parts outside the CDR3, is EPEVTQTPSHQVTQMGQEVILRCVPISNHLYFYWYRQILGQKVEFLVSFYNNEISEKSEIFDDQFSVERPDGSNFTLKIRSTKLEDSAMYFCASSLDSSSYEQYFGPGTRLTVT.

This chain joins TRBV18 and TRBJ1-1; weak D call: TRBD1 (5 bases). V was cut by 5 bases and J by 0 bases, with 13 bases left in between. CDR1 is KGHSH, CDR2 LQKENI, per germline. The CDR3 totals 15 residues. Here the CDR3 DNA reads TGTGCCAGCTCAGCGAAGATGACAGTGAACACTGAAGCTTTCTTT. This translates into CASSAKMTVNTEAFF.

The rearrangement joins TRBV5-1 to TRBJ2-5, with TRBD1 as a possible D gene (6 bases). Trimming removed 1 base at V and 4 bases at J, with 17 bases between. From germline, CDR1 is SGHRS and CDR2 YFSETQ. The CDR3 extends over 16 amino acids. This CDR3 reads CASSLPTLQGTETQYF. The CDR3 nucleotides read TGCGCCAGCAGCTTGCCGACCTTACAGGGAACAGAGACCCAGTACTTC.

The chain couples TRBV5-1 to TRBJ2-3; 14 nucleotides match TRBD2. The germline gives CDR1 SGHRS, CDR2 YFSETQ. The CDR3 is made up of 16 amino acids. V was clipped by 4 bases and J by 4 bases; unmatched bases: 5. CDR3 nucleotide sequence: TGCGCCAGCAGCCGAGGGACTAGCGGGAGCTCAGATACGCAGTATTTT. Translation gives CASSRGTSGSSDTQYF. The entire variable domain, with the rest obtained from reference TRBV5-1 and TRBJ2-3, is as follows: KAGVTQTPRYLIKTRGQQVTLSCSPISGHRSVSWYQQTPGQGLQFLFEYFSETQRNKGNFPGRFSGRQFSNSRSEMNVSTLELGDSALYLCASSRGTSGSSDTQYFGPGTRLTVL.

The chain combines TRBV15 with TRBJ1-5; unclear D gene. CDR3 length equals 14 residues. From germline, CDR1 is LNHNV and CDR2 YYDKDF (reference sequence). Between the trimmed V and J ends, which lost 1 base and 4 bases, there was a span of 8 bases. CDR3 coding DNA: TGTGCCACCAGCAGAGCCCAGGCGAATCAGCCCCAGCATTTT. Its translation: CATSRAQANQPQHF.

This clone came up once. The chain employs TRBV5-1 and TRBJ1-1; no definite D call. Germline V gives CDR1 SGHRS, CDR2 YFSETQ. The V end lost 2 bases, the J end lost 0 bases, and 14 bases lay between the germline ends. This CDR3 contains 16 residues. Here the CDR3 reads CASSLTARALNTEAFF. As DNA, the CDR3 is TGCGCCAGCAGCTTAACAGCGAGGGCCCTGAACACTGAAGCTTTCTTT.